Listed here are 12 T cell receptor beta chains from one sample, sequenced in a study of T cells after yellow fever vaccination. Each CDR3 protein is one row after TCRdb ran MiXCR on the 5' RACE reads. The table has fewer than 450,000 distinct CDR3 sequences, roughly 10% seen once. The material was PBMCs, obtained on the day of the first yellow fever vaccination. The origin of the receptors is a man aged 18 to 29 who received the YFV17D yellow fever vaccine.

This clonotype came up many times. This chain joins TRBV4-3 and TRBJ2-2; tentative D call: TRBD2 (7 bases). The CDR3 runs 17 residues. V lost 4 bases, J lost 7 bases, and 22 bases lay in between. The V gene's germline CDR1 is LGHNA and CDR2 YSLEER. The CDR3 is CASSLLVGGGEGGELFF. The CDR3 DNA is TGCGCCAGCAGCCTCCTAGTAGGCGGGGGCGAGGGCGGGGAGCTGTTTTTT.

This clonotype was counted ten times or more. The chain has TRBV7-2 and TRBJ2-3; TRBD2 aligns across 10 bases. This CDR3 region has 16 residues. J lost 4 bases, V lost 5 bases, and 9 bases had no gene match. Germline V gives CDR1 SGHTA, CDR2 FQGNSA. CDR3 sequence (DNA): TGTGCCAGCAGCCGAGCTAGCGGGGGAGGGGCAGATACGCAGTATTTT. Translating gives CASSRASGGGADTQYF.

CDR3 region: CASSLRTGAGNTIYF. CDR3 DNA sequence: TGTGCCAGCAGTTTAAGGACAGGAGCTGGAAACACCATATATTTT. The J gene is TRBJ1-3, the V gene TRBV12-3 or TRBV12-4, with TRBD1 identical over 7 bases. CDR3 length equals 15 residues. The trim removed 2 bases at V and 2 bases at J, leaving 3 bases unmatched.

This clonotype has a count of ten or more. The V and J genes are TRBV29-1 and TRBJ2-4; the D is unclear. Germline CDR1 is SQVTM and CDR2 is ANQGSEA. The CDR3 extends over 13 amino acids. V lost 4 bases and J 1 base, leaving 8 bases between the germline ends. CDR3 amino acids: CSVVPGAKNIQYF. As DNA, the CDR3 is TGCAGCGTTGTACCCGGGGCCAAAAACATTCAGTACTTC.

Only a few counts were recorded for this clonotype. The chain carries TRBV4-3 and TRBJ1-2; D uncertain. V lost 3 bases to trimming and J lost 0 bases, with 11 bases between them. CDR1 is LGHNA, CDR2 YSLEER, per germline. CDR3 length: 15 amino acids. The CDR3 loop reads CASSQLYQTNYGYTF. The CDR3 coding sequence is TGCGCCAGCAGCCAGCTCTACCAGACTAACTATGGCTACACCTTC.

The chain employs TRBV16 and TRBJ2-1, with D possibly TRBD2 on 6 matching bases. This CDR3 comprises 20 residues. CDR1 KGHSY and CDR2 FQNENV come from the germline V gene. V lost 2 bases to trimming and J lost 8 bases, with 31 bases between them. The CDR3 DNA follows: TGTGCCAGCAGCCAAGTGGGCAGGGCCCTAATGGGGGGTCATTTGGATGAGCAGTTCTTC. Translated, it gives CASSQVGRALMGGHLDEQFF.

This clonotype was counted at least ten times. This sequence joins TRBV28 and TRBJ1-4; D remains ambiguous. Trimming left V 2 bases short and J 8 bases short, with 6 bases between. Germline-derived CDR1 and CDR2 are MDHEN and SYDVKM. The CDR3 totals 12 residues. CDR3 loop: CASSLAGEKLFF. CDR3 DNA sequence: TGTGCCAGCAGTTTAGCGGGGGAAAAACTGTTTTTT. Full variable domain (remainder filled in from reference TRBV28 and TRBJ1-4): DVKVTQSSRYLVKRTGEKVFLECVQDMDHENMFWYRQDPGLGLRLIYFSYDVKMKEKGDIPEGYSVSREKKERFSLILESASTNQTSMYLCASSLAGEKLFFGSGTQLSVL.

This clonotype has a handful of counts. The CDR3 region is CASSLFSRNTIYF. The CDR3 nucleotides read TGTGCCAGCAGCTTATTTTCCCGGAACACCATATATTTT. The chain joins TRBV7-6 to TRBJ1-3; D is unresolved. There are 13 residues in the CDR3. Trimming pared 2 bases from V and 7 bases from J, leaving 9 bases between. Germline CDR1 reads SGHVS; CDR2 reads FNYEAQ.

The V and J genes are TRBV12-3 or TRBV12-4 and TRBJ2-5; D is undetermined. The CDR3 consists of 15 residues. The V and J ends lost 5 bases and 1 base respectively, with 14 bases between them. CDR3 residues: CASSKLRRRQETQYF. The CDR3 DNA reads TGTGCCAGCAGTAAACTCCGTCGGCGCCAAGAGACCCAGTACTTC.

This clonotype was counted between two and nine times. The J gene is TRBJ2-7, the V gene TRBV7-9; D is unclear. V lost 7 bases and J lost 3, with 10 bases in between. The germline V gene has CDR1 SEHNR and CDR2 FQNEAQ (reference sequence). CDR3 size: 12 residues. CDR3 sequence: CASTPYGYEQYF. CDR3 in DNA: TGTGCCAGCACCCCTTACGGCTACGAGCAGTACTTC.

This clonotype came up a few times. This chain uses TRBV9 with TRBJ2-2; no clear D. CDR1 is SGDLS, CDR2 YYNGEE, per germline. The CDR3 has 14 residues. With 1 base removed from V and 6 bases from J, the gap between germline ends came to 10 bases. The CDR3 loop is CASSVNLQAGELFF. DNA of the CDR3: TGTGCCAGCAGCGTAAATCTTCAGGCCGGGGAGCTGTTTTTT.

The J gene is TRBJ2-3, the V gene TRBV3-1; D ambiguous. CDR1 is LGHDT, CDR2 YNNKEL, per germline (reference sequence). V shed 3 bases and J shed 3 bases, with 16 bases lying between them. This CDR3 is 16 amino acids long. The CDR3 nucleotides read TGTGCCAGCAGCCATCAGTTGAAGCAGGTTACAGATACGCAGTATTTT. It codes for CASSHQLKQVTDTQYF.